The following is a T cell receptor (beta chain) sequence with its context. The V gene's germline CDR1 is SGHNT and CDR2 YYREEE (reference sequence). V shed 0 bases and J 2 bases; nucleotides not matched to a gene: 4. The CDR3 is 16 amino acids. The sample originates from a study of blood T cell repertoires in COVID-19. Turning to the study itself: Specimens from acute and convalescent COVID-19 originated in the United States, Italy and Spain. Sample material is recorded as cDNA or gDNA derived from T cells, B-cell-depleted T cells, or PBMCs.

Source study methods: The authors estimated nucleated cell counts from reference gene primer amplification. Generated by immunoSEQ multiplex PCR, the TCRdb table keeps only in-frame clones and is missing some. V and J calls and clone size are those listed in that table; D and trimming were worked out from the DNA. The sample lists roughly 120,000 clones; roughly 85% were seen once. The chain links TRBV5-4 to TRBJ2-2; 7 bases are a match to TRBD1. Source material: peripheral blood. The clonotype comes from a woman aged 55-69 years with acute or convalescent COVID-19. The CDR3 reads CASSLEQGLNTGELFF. The CDR3 DNA sequence: TGTGCCAGCAGCTTGGAACAGGGGCTCAACACCGGGGAGCTGTTTTTT.